These T cell receptor beta chains were read from a single sample in a study of blood T cell repertoires in COVID-19. Method: immunoSEQ multiplex PCR; TCRdb's copy keeps in-frame clones and lacks some. The table has under 200,000 clones, roughly 87% seen once. Sequences were obtained from peripheral blood. The source is a man aged 55-75 years with active or convalescent COVID-19. The CDR3 runs from the conserved cysteine through the conserved F or W. A D gene is named only where the DNA matches it firmly. Part of the rows lack a size; the others show once, few, many or a class for expanded clones.

>TRBJ2-7|TRBD1|TRBV18|15|NA
TGTGCCAGCTCACCAACCGGGACAGGGGGTGGAGAGCAGTACTTC
CASSPTGTGGGEQYF
>TRBJ1-2|TRBD1|TRBV6-2/TRBV6-3|17|NA
TGTGCCAGCAGTTACCCCTCAGGGGGCAAAGGGGGCTATGGCTACACCTTC
CASSYPSGGKGGYGYTF
>TRBJ2-2|NA|TRBV6-5|15|NA
TGTGCCAGCAGTTACTCGGCAGGGGTTTCCGGGGAGCTGTTTTTT
CASSYSAGVSGELFF
>TRBJ1-2|TRBD1|TRBV5-1|17|once
TGCGCCAGCAGCCCGAACCCTGGACAGGGGCTAACCTATGGCTACACCTTC
CASSPNPGQGLTYGYTF
>TRBJ2-4|TRBD1|TRBV5-1|15|few
TGCGCCAGCAGCTTGGGTACAGGGGGCAAAAACATTCAGTACTTC
CASSLGTGGKNIQYF
>TRBJ2-7|NA|TRBV29-1|13|NA
TGCAGCGTTGCTAGGGTGGAGGGCTACGAGCAGTACTTC
CSVARVEGYEQYF
>TRBJ1-2|NA|TRBV4-2|15|NA
TGTGCCAGCAGCCAAGTCAAAGCAGGGGAAGGTGGCTACACCTTC
CASSQVKAGEGGYTF
>TRBJ2-1|TRBD2|TRBV6-5|15|NA
TGTGCCAGCAAATCCCTGGCTAGCGGATTCAATGAGCAGTTCTTC
CASKSLASGFNEQFF
>TRBJ2-3|TRBD1|TRBV4-1|17|NA
TGCGCCAGCAGCCCCCAATCGGGACAGGGAGTAACAGATACGCAGTATTTT
CASSPQSGQGVTDTQYF
>TRBJ1-2|TRBD1|TRBV10-3|14|NA
TGTGCCATCAGTGGGGACAGGCTTAACTATGGCTACACCTTC
CAISGDRLNYGYTF
>TRBJ1-5|TRBD1|TRBV2|13|NA
TGTGCCAGCCAAGGACAGGGAAATCAGCCCCAGCATTTT
CASQGQGNQPQHF
>TRBJ1-1|TRBD1|TRBV29-1|14|NA
TGCAGCGATTCTCACGGGACAGTCGGGACTGAAGCTTTCTTT
CSDSHGTVGTEAFF
>TRBJ2-7|NA|TRBV2|14|NA
TGTGCCAGCAGTTCCAGGACAGCAAACCGCGAGCAGTACTTC
CASSSRTANREQYF
>TRBJ1-1|TRBD1|TRBV4-1|15|NA
TGCGCCAGCAGCCTCCATGGACAGGGGGGGACTGAAGCTTTCTTT
CASSLHGQGGTEAFF
>TRBJ1-3|NA|TRBV29-1|13|NA
TGCAGCGTAGAGGAGAGCTCTGGAAACACCATATATTTT
CSVEESSGNTIYF
>TRBJ1-1|NA|TRBV27|12|NA
TGTGCCAGCCGGAGCGGGAACACTGAAGCTTTCTTT
CASRSGNTEAFF
>TRBJ1-6|NA|TRBV3-1/TRBV3-2|15|NA
TGTGCCAGCAGCCAGCGGACAGTGAAAAATTCACCCCTCCACTTT
CASSQRTVKNSPLHF
>TRBJ1-3|NA|TRBV7-9|15|NA
TGTGCCAGCAGCCCACTGGGGGGGGCCGGAAACACCATATATTTT
CASSPLGGAGNTIYF
>TRBJ1-3|TRBD1|TRBV10-3|17|once
TGTGCCATCAGCGCGGACAGGGGAGCGGTGGCTGGAAACACCATATATTTT
CAISADRGAVAGNTIYF
>TRBJ2-3|NA|TRBV9|16|NA
TGTGCCAGCAGCCCCCTGAACTCCCCGATGACAGATACGCAGTATTTT
CASSPLNSPMTDTQYF
>TRBJ2-5|NA|TRBV6-2/TRBV6-3|13|NA
TGTGCCAGCAGCGGACAGTTTCAAGAGACCCAGTACTTC
CASSGQFQETQYF
>TRBJ1-5|TRBD1|TRBV24-1|15|NA
TGTGCCACCAGTGACCTCGACAGGGCCAATCAGCCCCAGCATTTT
CATSDLDRANQPQHF
>TRBJ1-6|TRBD1|TRBV2|15|few
TGTGCCAGCAGTGAAACGGGACAGGGCTATTCACCCCTCCACTTT
CASSETGQGYSPLHF
>TRBJ2-5|NA|TRBV7-9|11|NA
TGTGCCTGGGGGGGGCCAGAGACCCAGTACTTC
CAWGGPETQYF
>TRBJ1-2|TRBD1|TRBV5-1|14|NA
TGCGCCAGCAGCTTCCTTGGGGGGACAGGGGGCTACACCTTC
CASSFLGGTGGYTF
>TRBJ2-3|NA|TRBV2|13|NA
TGTGCCAGCAGTGTTCAGCGTACAGATACGCAGTATTTT
CASSVQRTDTQYF
>TRBJ2-1|TRBD2|TRBV10-3|15|few
TGTGCCATCAGAGCTTTAGCGGGGAATTACAATGAGCAGTTCTTC
CAIRALAGNYNEQFF
>TRBJ2-1|NA|TRBV4-2|16|NA
TGTGCCAGCAGCCAACGCGGGGGCGATTCCTACAATGAGCAGTTCTTC
CASSQRGGDSYNEQFF
>TRBJ1-4|TRBD1|TRBV5-1|15|NA
TGCGCCAGCAGCCTTTCCGGGACAGGAGGTGAAAAACTGTTTTTT
CASSLSGTGGEKLFF
>TRBJ1-1|NA|TRBV7-9|14|NA
TGTGCCAGCAGCTTAAAGGGAGGGAACACTGAAGCTTTCTTT
CASSLKGGNTEAFF
>TRBJ1-1|NA|TRBV2|13|NA
TGTGCCAGCAGTGTCATTTTTACGGCAGGAGCTTTCTTT
CASSVIFTAGAFF
>TRBJ1-4|NA|TRBV19|17|NA
TGTGCCAGTAGTATGCGAGGGAGGAGTCGAACTAATGAAAAACTGTTTTTT
CASSMRGRSRTNEKLFF